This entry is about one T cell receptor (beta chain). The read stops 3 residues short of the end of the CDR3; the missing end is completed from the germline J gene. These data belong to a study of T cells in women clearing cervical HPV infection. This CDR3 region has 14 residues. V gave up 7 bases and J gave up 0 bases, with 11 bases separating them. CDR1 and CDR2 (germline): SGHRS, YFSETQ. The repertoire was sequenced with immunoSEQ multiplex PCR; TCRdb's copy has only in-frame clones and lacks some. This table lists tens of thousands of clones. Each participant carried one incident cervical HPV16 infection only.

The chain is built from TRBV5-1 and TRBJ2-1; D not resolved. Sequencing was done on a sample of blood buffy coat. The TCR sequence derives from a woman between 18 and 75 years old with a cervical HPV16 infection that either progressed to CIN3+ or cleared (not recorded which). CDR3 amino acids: CASGSTRSYNEQFF. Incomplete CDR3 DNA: TGCGCCAGCGGCTCCACACGCTCCTACAATGAG.